Below are 20 T cell receptor beta chains sequenced from a single sample in a study of cytomegalovirus exposure and HLA in healthy donors. Using immunoSEQ multiplex PCR, the repertoire was profiled, and TCRdb retains in-frame clones only, with some absent. The sample yields tens of thousands of clones, 85% seen once. Sequencing was done on a sample of PBMCs. The source is a man younger than 35 in good health and CMV-seropositive.

The rearrangement links TRBV5-1 to TRBJ2-3; maybe TRBD2 (5 bases). The V gene's germline CDR1 is SGHRS and CDR2 YFSETQ. V lost 0 bases and J lost 2, with 7 bases in between. The CDR3 has 14 amino acids. The CDR3 nucleotides read TGCGCCAGCAGCTTGGGAGGGAACACAGATACGCAGTATTTT. Translating gives CASSLGGNTDTQYF.

The chain employs TRBV27 and TRBJ2-7, with 8 nucleotides matching TRBD1. J lost 6 bases, V lost 0 bases, and 4 bases had no gene match. CDR1 MNHEY and CDR2 SMNVEV come from the germline V gene (reference sequence). This CDR3 is built from 14 residues. In DNA form, the CDR3 reads TGTGCCAGCAGTTTATCGAGGACAGGGACCGAGCAGTACTTC. Translated: CASSLSRTGTEQYF.

This sequence joins TRBV29-1 and TRBJ2-7; D possibly corresponds to TRBD2 (6 bases). Trimming removed 0 bases from V and 4 bases from J, with 7 bases in between. The CDR3 has 12 amino acids. Looked up from germline, CDR1 is SQVTM and CDR2 is ANQGSEA. The DNA of the CDR3 is TGCAGCGTTGAAGAGGGGAGGTACGAGCAGTACTTC. As protein: CSVEEGRYEQYF.

V is TRBV27 and J is TRBJ2-4; D perhaps matches TRBD2 (5 bases). The length of the CDR3 is 17 residues. V gave up 5 bases and J gave up 1 base, with 18 bases separating them. Per germline, CDR1 MNHEY and CDR2 SMNVEV (reference sequence). The DNA for the CDR3 is TGTGCCAGCAGTCCCCGCGGGCTCTGGCAGGCCAAAAACATTCAGTACTTC. Protein: CASSPRGLWQAKNIQYF.

The chain is built from TRBV13 and TRBJ2-5; D perhaps matches TRBD2 (6 bases). The V end was cut by 6 bases, the J end by 4 bases, with 12 bases between. Germline values: CDR1 PRHDT, CDR2 FYEKMQ (reference sequence). The CDR3 loop spans 13 amino acids. The CDR3 here is CASSVEGGETQYF. Here the CDR3 DNA reads TGTGCCAGCAGTGTCGAGGGAGGAGAGACCCAGTACTTC.

The V and J genes are TRBV18 and TRBJ1-4; D possibly corresponds to TRBD1 (5 bases). Germline CDR1 and CDR2: KGHSH and LQKENI. The CDR3 is made up of 14 amino acids. V was cut by 3 bases and J by 6 bases, with 11 bases left in between. Here the CDR3 reads CASSPRQQYEKLFF. In nucleotides, the CDR3 is TGTGCCAGCTCACCCAGACAGCAGTATGAAAAACTGTTTTTT.

This clone was observed once. This chain joins TRBV28 and TRBJ2-5; 14 bases are shared with TRBD2. Trimming took 4 bases from V and 5 from J; bases not matched to a gene: 3. Germline loops: CDR1 MDHEN, CDR2 SYDVKM. The CDR3 loop spans 15 amino acids. CDR3 amino acids: CASSSGTSGSETQYF. For the CDR3, the DNA is TGTGCCAGCAGTTCCGGGACTAGCGGGAGCGAGACCCAGTACTTC.

V and J are TRBV19 and TRBJ1-1; 7 nucleotides match TRBD1. CDR3 length equals 13 residues. Looked up from germline, CDR1 is LNHDA and CDR2 is SQIVND (reference sequence). J gave up 11 bases and V 10 bases, and 16 bases lay outside the gene matches. CDR3 amino acids: CAIEDRVTSRAFF. The CDR3 DNA reads TGTGCCATTGAAGACAGGGTCACTTCTCGGGCTTTCTTT.

V gene TRBV29-1 combines with J gene TRBJ1-2; TRBD1 matches at 7 bases. The germline V gene has CDR1 SQVTM and CDR2 ANQGSEA. The CDR3 consists of 13 residues. The trim removed 0 bases at V and 4 bases at J, leaving 2 bases unmatched. CDR3 sequence reads: CSVEEGTVYGYTF. The CDR3 nucleotides read TGCAGCGTTGAAGAAGGGACAGTCTATGGCTACACCTTC.

The chain uses TRBV4-1 and TRBJ2-7, with 10 bases fitting TRBD2. The ends lost 0 bases at V and 2 bases at J; junction bases unmatched: 10. CDR1 is MGHRA, CDR2 YSYEKL, per germline. The CDR3 runs to 18 residues. The CDR3 protein is CASSQESTSGKGTYEQYF. The CDR3 DNA sequence: TGCGCCAGCAGCCAAGAAAGCACTAGCGGGAAGGGTACCTACGAGCAGTACTTC.

This clone was seen a few times. The rearrangement uses TRBV29-1 and TRBJ2-1; 8 bases align to TRBD1. Losses at the gene ends were 6 bases for V and 8 bases for J; bases not matched to a gene: 9. This CDR3 contains 13 residues. Germline V gene lookup returns CDR1 SQVTM and CDR2 ANQGSEA. CDR3 sequence reads: CSVQGVTIDEQFF. The CDR3 DNA reads as TGCAGCGTACAGGGGGTAACGATCGATGAGCAGTTCTTC.

DNA for the CDR3: TGTGCCAGCAGCGAGGGACAGGGGGCGTTCTACGAGCAGTACTTC. Protein: CASSEGQGAFYEQYF. The J gene is TRBJ2-7, the V gene TRBV2; 12 bases line up with TRBD1. V shed 6 bases and J 3 bases; nucleotides not matched to a gene: 6. The CDR3 covers 15 residues. Germline assignment: CDR1 SNHLY and CDR2 FYNNEI.

This clone was detected only once. This chain uses TRBV5-1 with TRBJ2-3, with 15 bases identical to TRBD2. V trimming: 3 bases; J trimming: 2 bases; junction bases outside the gene matches: 7. Germline V gene lookup returns CDR1 SGHRS and CDR2 YFSETQ. CDR3 length equals 18 residues. CDR3 loop: CASSWPGLAGGDTDTQYF. The CDR3 DNA follows: TGCGCCAGCAGCTGGCCGGGACTAGCGGGAGGTGACACAGATACGCAGTATTTT.

The rearrangement links TRBV27 to TRBJ2-3; D may be TRBD1 (5 bases). Germline V gene sequence: CDR1 MNHEY, CDR2 SMNVEV (reference sequence). V shed 7 bases and J shed 1 base, with 12 bases lying between them. This CDR3 region has 14 residues. This CDR3 is CASTPGFRTDTQYF. The CDR3, as DNA: TGTGCCAGCACTCCAGGGTTCCGCACAGATACGCAGTATTTT.

The chain joins TRBV4-1 to TRBJ2-2; D is uncertain. The germline CDR1 and CDR2 sequences are MGHRA and YSYEKL. V was pared by 1 base and J by 5 bases, with 8 bases between. This CDR3 region has 14 residues. The CDR3 bases are TGCGCCAGCAGCCAAGTTAAGCGTACCGGGGAGCTGTTTTTT. Amino acids: CASSQVKRTGELFF.

This chain joins TRBV6-1 and TRBJ2-7, with 8 nucleotides matching TRBD2. V lost 5 bases, J lost 1 base, and 7 bases stayed unmatched. Germline-derived CDR1 and CDR2 are MNHNS and SASEGT. This CDR3 has 15 residues. In DNA, the CDR3 is TGTGCCAGCAGTCGGACTAGCCTCCTATCCTACGAGCAGTACGTC. Translating gives CASSRTSLLSYEQYV.

The chain carries TRBV7-2 and TRBJ1-5; no definite D call. The ends were cut back, 5 bases at V and 1 base at J, with 9 bases in the middle. Looked up from germline, CDR1 is SGHTA and CDR2 is FQGNSA. CDR3 length: 14 amino acids. In DNA form, the CDR3 reads TGTGCCAGCAGCCCTGGACTGAGCAATCAGCCCCAGCATTTT. Protein product: CASSPGLSNQPQHF.

The rearrangement uses TRBV27 and TRBJ2-5, with TRBD1 matching 12 bases. The CDR3 covers 17 residues. With 6 bases clipped from V and 1 base from J, the junction kept 9 bases outside the gene matches. The germline V gene encodes CDR1 MNHEY and CDR2 SMNVEV (reference sequence). CDR3 sequence reads: CASSPMGQGAVQETQYF. In DNA form, the CDR3 reads TGTGCCAGCAGCCCCATGGGACAGGGGGCTGTCCAAGAGACCCAGTACTTC.

The chain couples TRBV19 to TRBJ2-2; D may be TRBD1 (5 bases). V lost 2 bases to trimming and J lost 6 bases, with 7 bases between them. Germline values: CDR1 LNHDA, CDR2 SQIVND (reference sequence). The CDR3 spans 13 residues. CDR3 protein: CASSIQGSGELFF. The CDR3 DNA follows: TGTGCCAGTAGTATACAGGGATCCGGGGAGCTGTTTTTT.

The V gene is TRBV2, the J gene TRBJ2-7, with 10 bases that match TRBD1. Germline V gene lookup returns CDR1 SNHLY and CDR2 FYNNEI. This CDR3 region has 15 residues. The V and J ends lost 3 bases and 5 bases, in that order; junction bases with no gene match: 7. CDR3 loop: CASSDSGTGDHEQYV. CDR3 sequence (DNA): TGTGCCAGCAGTGACTCCGGGACAGGGGACCACGAGCAGTACGTC.